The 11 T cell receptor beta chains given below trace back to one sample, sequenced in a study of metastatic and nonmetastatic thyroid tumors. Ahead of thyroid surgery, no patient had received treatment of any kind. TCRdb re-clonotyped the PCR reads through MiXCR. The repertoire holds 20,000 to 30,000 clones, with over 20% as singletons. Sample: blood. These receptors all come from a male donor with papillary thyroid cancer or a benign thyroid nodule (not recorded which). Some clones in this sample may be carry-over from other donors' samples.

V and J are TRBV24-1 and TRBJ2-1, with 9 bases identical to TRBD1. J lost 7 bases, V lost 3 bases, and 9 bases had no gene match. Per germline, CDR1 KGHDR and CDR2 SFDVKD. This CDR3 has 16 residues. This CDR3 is CATSDRGTGKANEQFF. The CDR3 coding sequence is TGTGCCACCAGTGATCGAGGGACAGGGAAGGCGAATGAGCAGTTCTTC.

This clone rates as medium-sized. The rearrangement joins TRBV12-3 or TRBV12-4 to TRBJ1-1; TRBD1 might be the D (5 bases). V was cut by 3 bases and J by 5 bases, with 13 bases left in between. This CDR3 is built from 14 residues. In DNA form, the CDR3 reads TGTGCCAGCAGTTTCGTGGGAAGGGGAACTGAAGCTTTCTTT. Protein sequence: CASSFVGRGTEAFF.

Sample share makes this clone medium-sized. This chain's CDR3 is CASSLGKKTGELFF. For the CDR3, the DNA is TGTGCCAGCAGCCTCGGAAAAAAAACCGGGGAGCTGTTTTTT. This rearrangement joins TRBV6-1 to TRBJ2-2; D remains ambiguous. CDR1 is MNHNS and CDR2 is SASEGT in the germline V gene. The CDR3 runs to 14 residues. V was pared by 6 bases and J by 5 bases, with 13 bases between.

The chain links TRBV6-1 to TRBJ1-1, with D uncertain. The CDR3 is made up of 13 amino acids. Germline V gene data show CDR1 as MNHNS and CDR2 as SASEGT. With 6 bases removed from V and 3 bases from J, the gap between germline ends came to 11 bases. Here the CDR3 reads CASSMNTDTEAFF. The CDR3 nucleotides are TGTGCCAGCAGCATGAACACGGACACTGAAGCTTTCTTT.

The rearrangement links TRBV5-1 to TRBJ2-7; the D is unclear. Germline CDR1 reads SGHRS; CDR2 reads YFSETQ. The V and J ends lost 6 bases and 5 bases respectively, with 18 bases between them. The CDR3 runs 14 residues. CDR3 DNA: TGCGCCAGCATCTCGGGCACGACTGGGGACGAGCAGTACTTC. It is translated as CASISGTTGDEQYF.

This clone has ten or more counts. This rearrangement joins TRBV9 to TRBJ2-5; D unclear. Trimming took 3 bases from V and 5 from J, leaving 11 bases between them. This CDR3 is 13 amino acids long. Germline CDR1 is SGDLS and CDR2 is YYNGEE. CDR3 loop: CASSDSLLETQYF. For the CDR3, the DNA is TGTGCCAGCAGCGATAGCCTTTTGGAGACCCAGTACTTC.

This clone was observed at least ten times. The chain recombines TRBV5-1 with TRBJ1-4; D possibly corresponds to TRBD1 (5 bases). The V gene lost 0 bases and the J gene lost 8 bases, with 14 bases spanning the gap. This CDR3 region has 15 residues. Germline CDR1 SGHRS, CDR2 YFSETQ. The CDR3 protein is CASSLEPGLGEKLFF. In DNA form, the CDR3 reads TGCGCCAGCAGCTTGGAACCGGGACTCGGGGAAAAACTGTTTTTT.

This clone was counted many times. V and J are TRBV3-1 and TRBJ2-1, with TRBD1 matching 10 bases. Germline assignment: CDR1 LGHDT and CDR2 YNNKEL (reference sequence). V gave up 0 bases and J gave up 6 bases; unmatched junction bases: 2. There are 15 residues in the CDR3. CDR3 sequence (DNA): TGTGCCAGCAGCCAAGAATGGACAGGGGGCAATGAGCAGTTCTTC. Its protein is CASSQEWTGGNEQFF.

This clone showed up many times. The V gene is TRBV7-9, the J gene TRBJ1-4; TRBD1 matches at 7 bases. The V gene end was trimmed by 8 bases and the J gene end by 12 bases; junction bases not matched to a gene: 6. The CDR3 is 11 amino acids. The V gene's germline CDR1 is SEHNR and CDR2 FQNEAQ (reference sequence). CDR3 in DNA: TGTGCCAGCGCCCAGGGGGGACAACTGTTTTTT. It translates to CASAQGGQLFF.

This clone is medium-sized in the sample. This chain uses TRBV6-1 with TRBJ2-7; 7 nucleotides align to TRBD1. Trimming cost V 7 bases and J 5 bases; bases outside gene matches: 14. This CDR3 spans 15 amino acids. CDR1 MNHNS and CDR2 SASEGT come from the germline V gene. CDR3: CASTSLSRGFNEQYF. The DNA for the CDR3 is TGTGCCAGCACGTCCCTGTCCAGGGGGTTTAACGAGCAGTACTTC.

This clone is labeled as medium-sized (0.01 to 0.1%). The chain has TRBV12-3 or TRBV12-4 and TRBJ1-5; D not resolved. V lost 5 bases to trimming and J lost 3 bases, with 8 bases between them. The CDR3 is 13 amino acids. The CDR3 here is CASSKTYNQPQHF. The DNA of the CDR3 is TGTGCCAGCAGTAAAACCTACAATCAGCCCCAGCATTTT.